This T cell receptor beta chain was profiled in a study of neoadjuvant anti-PD-1 for oral cavity cancer. Patients had newly diagnosed, untreated stage II-IVA oral cavity squamous cell carcinoma. CDR3 length equals 14 residues. V lost 0 bases and J lost 5, with 11 bases in between. CDR1 is SGHKS, CDR2 YYEKEE, per germline (reference sequence). TCRdb's table, derived via immunoSEQ multiplex PCR, lists solely in-frame clones and lacks some. Of around 12,000 clones detected, roughly 60% appear once; the ten largest clones hold just over 2%. This receptor was identified in a person aged 40 to 85 with oral cavity squamous cell carcinoma. This chain links TRBV5-5 with TRBJ2-5, with TRBD1 as a possible D gene (5 bases). Sequenced material: PBMCs, taken before nivolumab (anti-PD-1) treatment. The CDR3: CASSLGVRVETQYF. The CDR3 DNA follows: TGTGCCAGCAGCTTGGGGGTCAGGGTTGAGACCCAGTACTTC.